This TCR beta chain was profiled in a study of beta chain features in type 1 diabetes. Looking at the study overall: Fewer than 140,000,000 sorted cells were examined across all samples.

Losses at the gene ends were 3 bases for V and 6 bases for J; bases not matched to a gene: 3. The CDR3 consists of 14 residues. Germline V CDR1 and CDR2: LNHNV, YYDKDF (reference sequence). Every isolated RNA sample was fully reverse transcribed, so sequencing captured expressed TCRB transcripts. The repertoire was sequenced with immunoSEQ multiplex PCR; TCRdb's copy has only in-frame clones and lacks some. The table shows about 180,000 clones, with about 13% occurring only once. The clonotype comes from a woman between 18 and 30 years old in good health. Source material: central memory CD4+ T cells from blood. V gene TRBV15 combines with J gene TRBJ2-1, with TRBD1 matching over 9 bases. The CDR3 reads CATSRGTGSNEQFF. CDR3 nucleotides: TGTGCCACCAGCAGGGGGACAGGGAGCAATGAGCAGTTCTTC.